Listed below are T cell receptor beta chains from one sample, sequenced in a study of STAT5B mutations in CD4+ large granular lymphocyte leukemia. Profiled with immunoSEQ multiplex PCR; TCRdb holds only in-frame clones, not every one. Of 25,000 to 30,000 clones in the sample, just under 75% were seen once. Input material: CD4+ T cells from blood buffy coats. The receptors here all came from a human donor in good health. CDR3s include the opening cysteine and the closing phenylalanine or tryptophan. D genes are given only for firm matches. The size of a clone is reported for some rows only, either as once, few or many, or as a class for expanded clones.

d_gene,j_gene,abundance,v_gene,CDR3aa,CDR3nt
TRBD2,TRBJ2-1,.,TRBV19,CASSITGGGYDNEQFF,TGTGCCAGTAGTATAACCGGGGGGGGGTACGACAATGAGCAGTTCTTC
TRBD1,TRBJ1-1,.,TRBV13,CASSFRAGGRGTEAFF,TGTGCCAGCAGCTTTAGGGCAGGGGGAAGGGGCACTGAAGCTTTCTTT
TRBD2,TRBJ2-7,.,TRBV10-1,CASSPTSGQGEQYF,TGCGCCAGCAGCCCGACTAGCGGCCAAGGGGAGCAGTACTTC
.,TRBJ1-2,.,TRBV7-9,CASSRDTASYGYTF,TGTGCCAGCAGCCGAGACACAGCGTCCTATGGCTACACCTTC
TRBD2,TRBJ2-7,.,TRBV4-1,CASSQVWGGTELALYEQYF,TGCGCCAGCAGCCAAGTTTGGGGGGGGACCGAACTAGCGCTGTACGAGCAGTACTTC
TRBD2,TRBJ2-7,.,TRBV27,CASRLAGVREQYF,TGTGCCTCGAGACTAGCGGGAGTACGCGAGCAGTACTTC
.,TRBJ1-5,few,TRBV27,CASSLAGKGQPQHF,TGTGCCAGCAGTTTGGCTGGGAAGGGGCAGCCCCAGCATTTT
.,TRBJ2-5,.,TRBV5-1,CASSLRGLYQETQYF,TGCGCCAGCAGCTTGCGGGGTCTGTACCAAGAGACCCAGTACTTC
TRBD2,TRBJ2-7,.,TRBV5-4,CASSQKREGRFYEQYF,TGTGCCAGCAGTCAAAAGCGGGAGGGCCGCTTTTACGAGCAGTACTTC
.,TRBJ1-2,.,TRBV28,CASANGDGRSHRNYGYTF,TGTGCCAGCGCCAATGGGGATGGACGGAGTCATCGTAACTATGGCTACACCTTC
TRBD2,TRBJ2-1,.,TRBV11-3,CASSLGGGFYNEQFF,TGTGCCAGCAGCTTAGGGGGAGGGTTCTACAATGAGCAGTTCTTC
.,TRBJ2-7,.,TRBV7-2,CASSLKSLPGGHEQYF,TGTGCCAGCAGCTTAAAGAGTTTGCCCGGGGGGCACGAGCAGTACTTC
TRBD1,TRBJ1-4,medium-sized,TRBV25-1,CASSDPRGLATNEKLFF,TGTGCCAGCAGTGACCCCAGGGGGCTTGCAACTAATGAAAAACTGTTTTTT
TRBD1,TRBJ1-3,.,TRBV7-2,CASSPGQGIPSGNTIYF,TGTGCCAGCAGCCCTGGACAGGGGATCCCATCTGGAAACACCATATATTTT
TRBD1,TRBJ1-4,.,TRBV6-1,CASSHRGLDEKLFF,TGTGCCAGCAGTCACAGGGGGCTTGACGAAAAACTGTTTTTT
TRBD2,TRBJ2-7,few,TRBV28,CASSPRGLAGGLGEQYF,TGTGCCAGCAGTCCCCGCGGACTAGCGGGAGGCCTCGGGGAGCAGTACTTC
.,TRBJ2-2,.,TRBV19,CASSGGGLGTGELFF,TGTGCCAGTTCGGGGGGCGGTCTGGGCACCGGGGAGCTGTTTTTT
.,TRBJ2-7,.,TRBV2,CASRNRGGEQYF,TGTGCCAGCAGAAACAGGGGAGGAGAGCAGTACTTC
TRBD2,TRBJ2-7,.,TRBV6-6,CASSYPSGSSYEQYF,TGTGCCAGCAGTTACCCTAGCGGGAGCTCCTACGAGCAGTACTTC
.,TRBJ1-5,few,TRBV10-3,CAISEEDGSNQPQHF,TGTGCCATCAGTGAGGAGGACGGAAGCAATCAGCCCCAGCATTTT
TRBD1,TRBJ2-3,.,TRBV30,CAWSRQGASTDTQYF,TGTGCCTGGAGTAGACAGGGCGCCAGCACAGATACGCAGTATTTT
.,TRBJ1-3,.,TRBV7-2,CASSLVGRRAGNTIYF,TGTGCCAGCAGCTTAGTTGGAAGAAGGGCTGGAAACACCATATATTTT
.,TRBJ1-2,.,TRBV30,CAWSEQGGGYTF,TGTGCCTGGAGTGAGCAGGGCGGGGGCTACACCTTC
.,TRBJ2-2,.,TRBV27,CASSFLNTGELFF,TGTGCCAGCAGTTTCCTAAACACCGGGGAGCTGTTTTTT
.,TRBJ1-1,.,TRBV28,CASSLVGWGTEAFF,TGTGCCAGCAGTCTCGTAGGATGGGGAACTGAAGCTTTCTTT